This T cell receptor beta chain was retrieved from a study of T cell responses to AZD1222 COVID-19 vaccine. The sample holds a few counts of this clone. As yet, its antigen is unknown. Repertoires were generated with immunoSEQ multiplex PCR, while TCRdb's copy carries only in-frame clones and drops some. The data show tens of thousands of clones, 85% to 90% seen once. Study results and limitations: Across spike, vaccine-associated CD4 TCRs were found, dominant at 160-218 and 743-854. Spike-specific TCR repertoires showed rising breadth and depth after two AZD1222 doses. Reportedly, nearly half the spike-specific TCRs target unmutated variant regions.

The V gene's germline CDR1 is SGHKS and CDR2 YYEKEE (reference sequence). This CDR3 spans 14 amino acids. Deletions cut 4 bases from V and 0 bases from J, with 8 bases between. The receptor was isolated from an adult who received the AZD1222 COVID-19 vaccine. The sample was peripheral blood, taken 28 days after the second AZD1222 dose. The V and J genes are TRBV5-5 and TRBJ1-3, with unresolved D. The CDR3 loop reads CASSPLSSGNTIYF. The CDR3, as DNA: TGTGCCAGCAGCCCCCTGAGCTCTGGAAACACCATATATTTT.